What follows describes a single T cell receptor (beta chain). This clonotype was detected ten times or more. No antigen is known for it. Within one base of it there is no much larger clone, and no base qualities were kept. This sample was sequenced with an Illumina HiSeq 2500. Quantitative 5'-RACE with molecular barcodes was used to prepare TCR beta libraries. The authors' analysis ran thus. A new computational method, built on a probabilistic model of VDJ rearrangement, was used to identify disease-linked TCR variants. Using fastp at Q25 and MiXCR, TCRdb reprocessed the public reads and kept productive beta chains. Entries are consolidated by CDR3 protein sequence, retaining the most common genes and DNA. It is TCRdb's table, rather than the study itself, that gives the V and J calls and clone size. This sample comprises a few hundred thousand distinct CDR3 sequences, roughly 20% of them detected only once. The leading ten clones occupy roughly 7.3% of the sample.

Cut back by 0 bases and 5 bases, the V and J ends lie 19 bases apart. The germline V gene (reference sequence) supplies CDR1 DFQATT and CDR2 SNEGSKA. Counted from cysteine to phenylalanine, this CDR3 has 17 amino acids. Just CDR3 DNA is preserved here, 51 bases in frame from base 1. The source of the sample is a study of CD8 T cells in ankylosing spondylitis (dated by TCRdb to about 2017). Regarding the study in general: To find TCR variants linked to disease, the study profiled T cell receptor beta repertoires in ankylosing spondylitis patients and healthy donors. Peripheral blood was sampled, and synovial fluid was also collected from ankylosing spondylitis patients. The full study cohort was made up of about 24 ankylosing spondylitis patients and 108 healthy donors.

The paper's findings and limits, for the study overall: The disease-linked clones showed a CD8+ phenotype and occurred at relatively low frequencies in peripheral blood. Some motif variants had previously been reported in the synovial fluid and blood of reactive arthritis patients, which suggests shared mechanisms of disease initiation. The disease-linked clones were reported to be significantly enriched in matched synovial fluid samples from ankylosing spondylitis patients. A TCR beta motif made up of 7 to 9 highly homologous amino acid variants appeared to be characteristic of blood from ankylosing spondylitis patients.

The sequencing sample was made of blood, either unsorted or a sorted T cell fraction (not recorded which). The chain is made from TRBV20-1 and TRBJ1-4; no D segment can be confidently identified. This receptor was taken from a male donor with ankylosing spondylitis or in good health (not recorded which). The nucleotide sequence reads TGCAGTGCTAGAGATACTGGCTCTCGCCCCCGAAATGAAAAACTGTTTTTT. This yields the protein CSARDTGSRPRNEKLFF.